This TCR beta chain was captured by sequencing in a study of T-cell reconstitution after alpha-beta-depleted transplantation in children. It was with unique molecular identifiers that the TCRbeta library was prepared. TCRdb recomputed calls from the PCR reads with MiXCR, one row per CDR3 protein. The sample consists of about 400,000 distinct CDR3 sequences, roughly 21% of them appearing once. This clonotype was counted many times. The junction departs from germline at one end; a sequencing error may be responsible. The sequence came from a human donor who donated a stem cell graft to a child with acute myeloid leukemia. This specimen consisted of PBMCs from the stem cell graft donor, obtained from the stem cell graft.

This CDR3 reads CSVWAGGGRGLF. In DNA form, the CDR3 reads TGCAGCGTTTGGGCGGGAGGGGGACGGGGGCTCTTC. The gene calls are TRBV29-1 and TRBJ2-1, with 9 bases aligning to TRBD2. The CDR3 covers 12 residues. The V gene's germline CDR1 is SQVTM and CDR2 ANQGSEA.